A selection of T cell receptor beta chains follows, all from one sample in a study of shared clonotypes between healthy human individuals. The protocol was immunoSEQ multiplex PCR, while the TCRdb copy is restricted to in-frame clones and leaves out a portion. The sample yields about 2,200,000 clones, just over 90% seen once. Material for sequencing was naive CD8+ T cells from PBMCs. These TCRs come from a man younger than 35 in good health. Some clones in this sample may be carry-over from other donors' samples. The CDR3 runs from the conserved cysteine through the conserved F or W. A D gene is named only where the DNA matches it firmly.

V	D	J	CDR3
TRBV15	-	TRBJ1-1	CATSGTEGNTEAFF
TRBV13	TRBD1	TRBJ1-4	CASSSRGSSEKLFF
TRBV6-5	-	TRBJ1-2	CASSDGAFYGYTF
TRBV7-9	-	TRBJ2-1	CASSIPLLGYNEQFF
TRBV27	-	TRBJ2-1	CASSLYLSGQYEQFF
TRBV27	-	TRBJ1-5	CASSLNSYNQPQHF
TRBV7-9	TRBD1	TRBJ1-2	CASSSLIGTDLAAKGYTF
TRBV7-2	-	TRBJ1-3	CASSLRGSGNTIYF
TRBV6-1	-	TRBJ1-6	CASSEDGGYSPLHF
TRBV7-2	-	TRBJ1-2	CASSLGYGDANYGYTF
TRBV7-9	-	TRBJ2-5	CASSSKSLVVETQYF
TRBV4-1	TRBD2	TRBJ2-7	CASSRTSGSTYEQYF
TRBV19	-	TRBJ2-3	CATSGRVTDTQYF
TRBV11-2	-	TRBJ2-2	CASSFFVGANTGELFF
TRBV7-2	-	TRBJ1-2	CASSPGTTYGYTF
TRBV5-6	-	TRBJ2-2	CASSLAEYGELFF
TRBV19	-	TRBJ2-7	CASSIGVRSYEQYF
TRBV27	TRBD2	TRBJ2-7	CASSTRTSGGSVYEQYF
TRBV14	-	TRBJ2-2	CASSQEPGKNTGELFF
TRBV5-8	-	TRBJ1-2	CASSFYGDSSGYTF
TRBV27	-	TRBJ1-1	CASSLWAGSNTEAFF
TRBV29-1	-	TRBJ2-7	CSVLSGRPSYEQYF
TRBV12-5	-	TRBJ1-1	CASAPGTEAFF
TRBV27	-	TRBJ2-6	CASSLLRSSGANVLTF
TRBV15	TRBD1	TRBJ2-3	CATSSGQASTDTQYF
TRBV15	TRBD1	TRBJ2-7	CATSRGTGPYEQYF
TRBV4-1	-	TRBJ2-7	CASSEWPAGEQYF
TRBV29-1	-	TRBJ2-7	CSVVGGIELGSYEQYF
TRBV9	TRBD2	TRBJ2-1	CASSAAGGHNEQFF
TRBV5-1	-	TRBJ2-1	CASSLVGDSSRLINEQFF
TRBV11-3	-	TRBJ2-3	CASSLEGAPTDTQYF
TRBV27	TRBD2	TRBJ2-1	CASSSGTSGRASYNEQFF
TRBV30	-	TRBJ1-1	CAWMPFRGLSGTEAFF
TRBV19	-	TRBJ1-1	CASTPPLRRNTEAFF
TRBV19	-	TRBJ1-1	CASSFILGGEFAEAFF
TRBV5-1	TRBD1	TRBJ2-7	CASSLAPGQPDYEQYF
TRBV5-1	-	TRBJ2-7	CASSPRGNEQYF
TRBV29-1	-	TRBJ2-7	CSVELGGTMYEQYF
TRBV19	-	TRBJ2-1	CASSISPGGHEQFF
TRBV30	-	TRBJ1-2	CAELDSHAGGYTF
TRBV27	-	TRBJ1-1	CASSYDTNTEAFF
TRBV5-1	TRBD2	TRBJ2-7	CASSLGLAGIAYEQYF
TRBV7-9	TRBD2	TRBJ2-1	CASSPLAGAVNEQFF
TRBV27	TRBD2	TRBJ2-7	CASSWQAGVGYEQYF
TRBV19	-	TRBJ2-7	CASSRVGTVYEQYF
TRBV6-1	-	TRBJ2-1	CASNRNLEEQFF
TRBV25-1	-	TRBJ1-2	CASSELFAGDYGYTF
TRBV7-9	-	TRBJ2-1	CASSFGGEYNEQFF
TRBV27	-	TRBJ1-3	CASSLYGTVSSGNTIYF
TRBV27	-	TRBJ2-7	CASSLGGNYEQYF
TRBV14	TRBD1	TRBJ2-7	CASSGWTGAGEQYF
TRBV27	-	TRBJ1-1	CASSFLSQENEAFF
TRBV7-9	-	TRBJ2-7	CASSTGAGSYEQYF
TRBV28	-	TRBJ2-7	CASSLPDSDYEQYF